Sequencing of this TCR beta chain was carried out in a study of identifying expanded T cells in peripheral blood. Points from the study as a whole: Variance in clone template counts between roughly two-week samples significantly increased with total template count across all healthy donors. Approximately 1.1 clones differed between technical replicates, versus about 17 and 20 over time.

This clone was recorded a few times. The target antigen is unknown. Libraries were prepared by immunoSEQ multiplex PCR; TCRdb keeps only in-frame clonotypes and omits some of them. The sample contains roughly 100,000 clones, approximately 90% of which appear only once. Healthy donors had no documented immune events, such as infections, while sampled. The sequence came from a person aged 18 to 70 in good health. The sample comprised blood.

CDR3 DNA sequence: TGTGCCAGCAGCTTATTAGCAGAGGGGGACAATTCACCCCTCCACTTT. Residues: CASSLLAEGDNSPLHF. The chain combines TRBV13 with TRBJ1-6; a possible D gene is TRBD1 (6 bases). The CDR3 length is 16 residues. Germline-derived CDR1 and CDR2 are PRHDT and FYEKMQ (reference sequence). V was clipped by 2 bases and J by 7 bases, with 15 bases between them. The complete variable domain, with remaining parts taken from reference TRBV13 and TRBJ1-6, reads AAGVIQSPRHLIKEKRETATLKCYPIPRHDTVYWYQQGPGQDPQFLISFYEKMQSDKGSIPDRFSAQQFSDYHSELNMSSLELGDSALYFCASSLLAEGDNSPLHFGNGTRLTVT.